These 13 T cell receptor beta chains share one sample of origin, sequenced in a study of T cells in Graves' hyperthyroidism and ophthalmopathy. Amplification yielded TCR beta CDR3 regions, with RNA transcripts as the source. A first-round RT-PCR of the TCR CDR3 used the HTBI primer set. TCRdb ran MiXCR on the multiplex PCR reads and lists one entry per CDR3 protein. The table records 500,000 or so distinct CDR3 sequences, about 16% of them present only once. The sample taken for sequencing was blood. The source is a woman in her twenties or thirties with Graves' ophthalmopathy.

This clonotype occurred many times. CDR3 bases: TGTGCCAGCACTTGGTCGGGACAGGTGGGCGATGAGCAGTTCTTC. Its protein is CASTWSGQVGDEQFF. The chain recombines TRBV6-1 with TRBJ2-1, with 8 bases identical to TRBD1. Per germline, CDR1 MNHNS and CDR2 SASEGT. V trimming: 7 bases; J trimming: 8 bases; junction bases outside the gene matches: 13. The CDR3 consists of 15 residues.

The rearrangement joins TRBV24-1 to TRBJ2-1; D gene ambiguous. In germline, CDR1 is KGHDR, CDR2 SFDVKD. Trimming pared 5 bases from V and 4 bases from J, leaving 11 bases between. The CDR3 has 14 residues. The CDR3 nucleotides read TGTGCCACCAGTGCAGAAAGCTTTTACAATGAGCAGTTCTTC. Translation gives CATSAESFYNEQFF.

The chain carries TRBV9 and TRBJ2-7; 11 positions match TRBD2. Germline values: CDR1 SGDLS, CDR2 YYNGEE. The CDR3 spans 19 residues. Trimming took 4 bases from V and 4 from J; bases not matched to a gene: 19. The CDR3 sequence: CASSPGAYRTSGREYEQYF. The CDR3 nucleotides read TGTGCCAGCAGCCCCGGGGCCTATCGAACTAGCGGGAGAGAGTACGAGCAGTACTTC.

The rearrangement uses TRBV12-3 or TRBV12-4 and TRBJ2-3, with 7 positions matching TRBD2. CDR3 size: 16 residues. With V trimmed by 5 bases and J by 8 bases, 16 bases remained unmatched. The DNA of the CDR3 is TGTGCCAGCAGTAGCAGCCGGGACTACCCCATCTGTACGCAGTATTTT. Encoded protein: CASSSSRDYPICTQYF.

Only a few counts were recorded for this clonotype. The genes are TRBV4-3 and TRBJ2-1; 7 bases map to TRBD1. With V trimmed by 1 base and J by 5 bases, 2 bases remained unmatched. The CDR3 is 14 residues long. Germline V gene lookup returns CDR1 LGHNA and CDR2 YSLEER. CDR3: CASSQVGTDNEQFF. CDR3 sequence (DNA): TGCGCCAGCAGCCAAGTTGGGACAGACAATGAGCAGTTCTTC.

This clonotype was seen at least ten times. A read error may account for a junction end that differs from germline. The V and J genes are TRBV12-3 or TRBV12-4 and TRBJ2-3; 7 positions agree with TRBD2. There are 14 residues in the CDR3. The DNA for the CDR3 is TGTGCCAGCAGTCTAGCGGATGTGGGGGATACGCAGTATTTT. Its translation is CASSLADVGDTQYF.

The V call is TRBV5-1, the J call TRBJ2-1; D unresolved. The CDR3 consists of 18 residues. Germline V gene data show CDR1 as SGHRS and CDR2 as YFSETQ. Trimming removed 2 bases from V and 6 bases from J, with 24 bases in between. The CDR3 here is CASSFGPLPVIGSNEQFF. CDR3 sequence (DNA): TGCGCCAGCAGCTTTGGGCCGCTACCCGTAATCGGGTCCAATGAGCAGTTCTTC.

This clonotype was seen a handful of times. The junction differs from germline at one of its ends, possibly a read error. The chain combines TRBV29-1 with TRBJ2-3, with D maybe TRBD2 (6 bases). The germline V gene has CDR1 SQVTM and CDR2 ANQGSEA. The CDR3 has 15 amino acids. CDR3 nucleotide sequence: TGCAGCATTGAAGGAGGGCGGACTAGCACAGATACGCAGTATTTT. This translates into CSIEGGRTSTDTQYF.

This clonotype was counted at least ten times. V is TRBV3-1 and J is TRBJ2-5; no definite D call. V lost 4 bases and J 1 base, leaving 7 bases between the germline ends. Germline loops: CDR1 LGHDT, CDR2 YNNKEL (reference sequence). The CDR3 runs 13 residues. The DNA for the CDR3 is TGTGCCAGCAGCCGTAGGGTCCAAGAGACCCAGTACTTC. Its protein is CASSRRVQETQYF.

V is TRBV20-1 and J is TRBJ2-4; the match to TRBD1 covers 9 bases. J lost 0 bases, V lost 6 bases, and 3 bases had no gene match. CDR3 length: 14 amino acids. Germline assignment: CDR1 DFQATT and CDR2 SNEGSKA (reference sequence). The chain's CDR3 is CSAHRGLAKNIQYF. The CDR3 DNA is TGCAGTGCGCACAGGGGGCTAGCCAAAAACATTCAGTACTTC.

As concerns this clonotype: One junction end does not reproduce the germline sequence, and a read error may be involved. This chain uses TRBV7-2 with TRBJ2-5, with 7 bases fitting TRBD2. Germline loops: CDR1 SGHTA, CDR2 FQGNSA. The CDR3 covers 14 residues. CDR3 protein: CAGSTRLARQTQYF. The CDR3 DNA follows: TGTGCCGGCAGCACCAGACTAGCCAGACAGACCCAGTACTTC.

In this sample, this clonotype turned up many times. The chain uses TRBV28 and TRBJ1-4; D is undetermined. Germline CDR1 MDHEN, CDR2 SYDVKM. The V gene lost 3 bases and the J gene lost 8 bases, with 10 bases spanning the gap. The CDR3 has 13 residues. CDR3 sequence reads: CASSFNSGEKLFF. In DNA form, the CDR3 reads TGTGCCAGCAGTTTCAACTCCGGGGAAAAACTGTTTTTT. Looking up the rest from reference TRBV28 and TRBJ1-4 gives the full variable domain: DVKVTQSSRYLVKRTGEKVFLECVQDMDHENMFWYRQDPGLGLRLIYFSYDVKMKEKGDIPEGYSVSREKKERFSLILESASTNQTSMYLCASSFNSGEKLFFGSGTQLSVL.

The V gene is TRBV3-2, the J gene TRBJ2-1; TRBD1, the D gene given by the table, was not confirmed from the DNA. TRBV3-2 is reported as a pseudogene. The CDR3 length is 15 residues. The DNA for the CDR3 is TGTGCCAGCAGCCAGACTCCGGGTCCCTACAATGAGCAGTTCTTC. Protein product: CASSQTPGPYNEQFF.